These 16 T cell receptor beta chains were all obtained from the same sample, sequenced in a study of CD4+ T cells in melanoma. Data came from immunoSEQ multiplex PCR; TCRdb stores just in-frame clones and leaves some out. The data show about 140,000 clones, about nine tenths seen once. Receptors were obtained from a human donor with melanoma.

CDR3 nucleotide sequence: TGTGCCAGCAGAACCCCGGCGGGGACAGGGGCCTACGAGCAGTACTTC. Translating gives CASRTPAGTGAYEQYF. The V and J genes are TRBV25-1 and TRBJ2-7, with 10 bases matching TRBD1. V lost 6 bases, J lost 2 bases, and 10 bases stayed unmatched. The germline V gene encodes CDR1 MGHDK and CDR2 SYGVNS. The CDR3 is made up of 16 amino acids.

The V and J genes are TRBV7-8 and TRBJ1-2, with TRBD1 matching 10 bases. V gave up 3 bases and J gave up 7 bases; unmatched junction bases: 2. From germline, CDR1 is SGHVS and CDR2 FQNEAQ. The CDR3 sequence is 13 residues long. The chain's CDR3 is CASSFRDRGGYTF. The CDR3 bases are TGTGCCAGCAGCTTCCGGGACAGGGGTGGCTACACCTTC.

For the CDR3, the DNA is TGTGCCAGCAGCTTAATGGGGTCGGGTCAGCCCCAGCATTTT. Protein sequence: CASSLMGSGQPQHF. V is TRBV11-2 and J is TRBJ1-5, with unresolved D. The CDR3 covers 14 residues. V was shortened by 2 bases and J by 6 bases, with 11 bases between the two germline ends. Germline CDR1 and CDR2: SGHAT and FQNNGV.

This chain uses TRBV5-1 with TRBJ2-1, with D unclear. Trimming pared 0 bases from V and 7 bases from J, leaving 8 bases between. CDR1 SGHRS and CDR2 YFSETQ come from the germline V gene. The CDR3 loop spans 13 amino acids. CDR3 sequence reads: CASSLGWQNEQFF. CDR3 nucleotide sequence: TGCGCCAGCAGCTTGGGGTGGCAAAATGAGCAGTTCTTC.

The chain joins TRBV2 to TRBJ1-3, with D unresolved. This CDR3 contains 13 residues. CDR1 and CDR2 (germline): SNHLY, FYNNEI. V gave up 6 bases and J gave up 7 bases, with 13 bases separating them. In DNA form, the CDR3 reads TGTGCCAGCAGCCTTTTACTCCGGAACACCATATATTTT. Protein sequence: CASSLLLRNTIYF.

This chain joins TRBV10-1 and TRBJ1-1; the D is unclear. The CDR3 has 13 amino acids. The V gene's germline CDR1 is WNHNN and CDR2 SYGVQD (reference sequence). V was clipped by 4 bases and J by 4 bases, with 10 bases between them. In DNA, the CDR3 is TGCGCCAGCAGTGGAGGTCCAGGCACTGAAGCTTTCTTT. Translating gives CASSGGPGTEAFF.

This rearrangement joins TRBV9 to TRBJ2-3; unclear D gene. CDR1 is SGDLS, CDR2 YYNGEE, per germline. V shed 0 bases and J shed 4 bases, with 6 bases lying between them. The CDR3 sequence is 13 residues long. The CDR3 protein is CASSVERPDTQYF. The CDR3, as DNA: TGTGCCAGCAGCGTAGAGAGGCCAGATACGCAGTATTTT. Full variable domain (rest looked up from reference TRBV9 and TRBJ2-3): DSGVTQTPKHLITATGQRVTLRCSPRSGDLSVYWYQQSLDQGLQFLIQYYNGEERAKGNILERFSAQQFPDLHSELNLSSLELGDSALYFCASSVERPDTQYFGPGTRLTVL.

Here the CDR3 reads CASSKRQGDGTKNIQYF. The DNA of the CDR3 is TGTGCCAGCAGCAAACGACAGGGGGATGGTACCAAAAACATTCAGTACTTC. V and J are TRBV4-2 and TRBJ2-4; TRBD1 agrees at 9 bases. CDR3 size: 17 residues. With V trimmed by 5 bases and J by 2 bases, 10 bases remained unmatched. Per germline, CDR1 LGHNA and CDR2 YNFKEQ.

The chain couples TRBV27 to TRBJ1-1; weak D call: TRBD1 (6 bases). From germline, CDR1 is MNHEY and CDR2 SMNVEV (reference sequence). V lost 6 bases, J lost 1 base, and 12 bases lay in between. The CDR3 runs 14 residues. In DNA, the CDR3 is TGTGCCAGCAGCCCAATGGGACAGAACACTGAAGCTTTCTTT. Its translation: CASSPMGQNTEAFF.

The chain carries TRBV6-6 and TRBJ2-7; D assignment may be TRBD1 or TRBD2 (5 bases each). Germline assignment: CDR1 MNHNY and CDR2 SVGAGI (reference sequence). Between the trimmed V and J ends, which lost 0 bases and 2 bases, there was a span of 11 bases. CDR3 length equals 15 residues. CDR3 sequence reads: CASSYSGDPPYEQYF. CDR3 sequence (DNA): TGTGCCAGCAGTTACTCGGGGGACCCTCCCTACGAGCAGTACTTC.

This clone was observed a single time. The rearrangement joins TRBV2 to TRBJ2-7, with 7 nucleotides matching TRBD2. J gave up 3 bases and V 2 bases, and 10 bases lay outside the gene matches. Per the germline V gene, CDR1 is SNHLY and CDR2 is FYNNEI. The CDR3 is made up of 16 amino acids. CDR3 sequence: CASSESLWTGGYEQYF. In DNA, the CDR3 is TGTGCCAGCAGTGAATCGCTTTGGACGGGGGGCTACGAGCAGTACTTC.

J is TRBJ2-1 and V is TRBV5-4; D remains unclear. In germline, CDR1 is SGHNT, CDR2 YYREEE (reference sequence). The CDR3 runs to 12 residues. V lost 4 bases, J lost 8 bases, and 10 bases lay in between. The CDR3 nucleotides are TGTGCCAGCAGCGCGGAGCCCGATGAGCAGTTCTTC. Amino acids: CASSAEPDEQFF.

J is TRBJ2-7 and V is TRBV6-5, with 7 bases fitting TRBD1. Germline V gene lookup returns CDR1 MNHEY and CDR2 SVGAGI. The V gene end was trimmed by 7 bases and the J gene end by 5 bases; junction bases not matched to a gene: 11. The CDR3 has 14 amino acids. The CDR3 is CASTNEKGAHEQYF. Written as DNA, the CDR3 is TGTGCCAGCACCAACGAAAAGGGGGCTCACGAGCAGTACTTC.

V is TRBV2 and J is TRBJ1-2, with TRBD1 matching 11 bases. Germline CDR1 and CDR2: SNHLY and FYNNEI. There are 14 residues in the CDR3. V gave up 6 bases and J gave up 8 bases; unmatched junction bases: 8. The CDR3 loop is CASRPDRGRGGYTF. As DNA, the CDR3 is TGTGCCAGCAGACCGGACAGGGGGCGCGGGGGCTACACCTTC. Filled out from reference TRBV2 and TRBJ1-2, the complete variable domain reads EPEVTQTPSHQVTQMGQEVILRCVPISNHLYFYWYRQILGQKVEFLVSFYNNEISEKSEIFDDQFSVERPDGSNFTLKIRSTKLEDSAMYFCASRPDRGRGGYTFGSGTRLTVV.

J is TRBJ2-5 and V is TRBV6-6, with TRBD1 matching over 8 bases. This CDR3 spans 14 amino acids. The J segment lost 6 bases and the V segment lost 0 bases, leaving 3 bases of the junction unmatched. CDR1 MNHNY and CDR2 SVGAGI come from the germline V gene (reference sequence). The CDR3 DNA reads as TGTGCCAGCAGTTACTCAGCAGGGGGCCAGACCCAGTACTTC. Amino acids: CASSYSAGGQTQYF.

The J gene is TRBJ2-5, the V gene TRBV19; 12 nucleotides align to TRBD2. The V segment lost 5 bases and the J segment 9 bases; nucleotides outside the gene matches: 4. The CDR3 totals 13 residues. CDR1 and CDR2 (germline): LNHDA, SQIVND (reference sequence). CDR3 sequence reads: CASSHLAGGPQYF. Written as DNA, the CDR3 is TGTGCCAGTAGTCACCTAGCGGGGGGGCCCCAGTACTTC.